The rows below give T cell receptor beta chains drawn from one sample of a study of post-analysis software for immune sequencing data. Via MiXCR, TCRdb re-called the PCR reads, giving one row per CDR3 protein. The sample consists of roughly 870,000 distinct CDR3 sequences, approximately 53% of them appearing once. The specimen sequenced was blood. The origin of the receptors is a girl between 5 and 17 years old with multiple sclerosis. The CDR3 runs from the conserved cysteine through the conserved F or W. The order of the fields is D gene, clone size, V gene, J gene, CDR3 DNA, CDR3 protein. D genes are given only for firm matches. Clone size is not always given. Where it is, it says once, few, many or a class for expanded clones.

.,.,TRBV4-1,TRBJ2-1,TGCGCCAGCAGCCAACGCGGAGACAGCTCCTACAATGAGCAGTTCTTC,CASSQRGDSSYNEQFF
.,.,TRBV7-9,TRBJ2-1,TGTGCCAGCAGCTTAGGGGGCGGTGGAGGGCAGTTCTTC,CASSLGGGGGQFF
.,few,TRBV29-1,TRBJ2-7,TGCAGCGTTGAAGATCAAAGGAGCTCCTACGAGCAGTACTTC,CSVEDQRSSYEQYF
.,few,TRBV20-1,TRBJ2-3,TGCAGTGCTAGAGGACAGGGCACAGATACGCAGTATTTT,CSARGQGTDTQYF
TRBD1,few,TRBV12-5,TRBJ2-7,TGTGCTAGTGGCCATAGACAGGGCCACGAGCAGTACTTC,CASGHRQGHEQYF
.,.,TRBV7-3,TRBJ2-1,TGTGCCAGCAGCTCCGAAGGAGGGTTTGCTGAGCAGTTCTTC,CASSSEGGFAEQFF
.,once,TRBV7-9,TRBJ1-1,TGTGCCAGCAGCTCCCGGGACCGGGACACTGAAGCTTTCTTT,CASSSRDRDTEAFF
TRBD2,.,TRBV29-1,TRBJ2-7,TGCAGCGTGAGCGGGGGTGTTACCTACGAGCAGTACTTC,CSVSGGVTYEQYF
.,.,TRBV7-2,TRBJ2-1,TGTGCCAGCAGCTCTTTCGGTCGCAATGAGCAGTTCTTC,CASSSFGRNEQFF
.,.,TRBV5-1,TRBJ2-7,TGCGCCAGCAGCTTGGAACTGTCGCCCGCCTCCTACGAGCAGTACTTC,CASSLELSPASYEQYF
TRBD2,few,TRBV5-1,TRBJ2-6,TGCGCCAGCAGCTTTCCGGGACTAGCAGGCTCTGGGGCCAACGTCCTGACTTTC,CASSFPGLAGSGANVLTF
.,once,TRBV24-1,TRBJ2-5,TGTGCCACCGAGGACAGAGAAGAGACCCAGTACTTC,CATEDREETQYF
TRBD2,.,TRBV20-1,TRBJ2-7,TGCAGTGCCCGCCGCGTCGGGGGAGGGTACGAGCAGTACTTC,CSARRVGGGYEQYF
TRBD2,.,TRBV29-1,TRBJ2-7,TGCAGCGTAGAGGGACTAGCGGGAGTCTACGAGCAGTACTTC,CSVEGLAGVYEQYF
.,.,TRBV5-1,TRBJ2-6,TGCGCCAGCAGCTTGGCCAGAGGGGGGCCTAGCTCTGGGGCCAACGTCCTGACTTTC,CASSLARGGPSSGANVLTF
TRBD2,.,TRBV20-1,TRBJ2-7,TGCAGTGCTAGCCCTAGCGGGAGAGGCATCGAGCAGTACTTC,CSASPSGRGIEQYF
.,once,TRBV10-3,TRBJ1-2,TGTGCCATCAGTGAGTCCCGGCCATTTATGGACTATGGCTACACCTTC,CAISESRPFMDYGYTF
.,.,TRBV2,TRBJ2-3,TGTGCCAGCAGTGAACTATCCGCGGACTCGGCGGTAACAGATACGCAGTATTTT,CASSELSADSAVTDTQYF
TRBD1,.,TRBV6-2/TRBV6-3,TRBJ1-2,TGTGCCAGCCCTCGCGGACAGGGCGTTCGTCGGGGCTACACCTTC,CASPRGQGVRRGYTF
.,.,TRBV5-1,TRBJ2-3,TGCGCCAGCAGCGCTGGCGGAGTCACAGATACGCAGTATTTT,CASSAGGVTDTQYF
TRBD2,.,TRBV7-2,TRBJ2-1,TGTGCCAGCAGCTTAGTTGCTAGCGGGGGTTACAATGAGCAGTTCTTC,CASSLVASGGYNEQFF
TRBD1,.,TRBV7-9,TRBJ2-7,TGTGCCAGCAGCGCCCCGCTAGGGGCCGGACAGGCCGGACCATACGAGCAGTACTTC,CASSAPLGAGQAGPYEQYF
.,few,TRBV5-1,TRBJ2-7,TGCGCCAGCAGCTTGGGTGTTTACTCCTACGAGCAGTACTTC,CASSLGVYSYEQYF
.,.,TRBV13,TRBJ2-3,TGTGCCAGCAGCTTAGCCCTAACAGTACAGGGAACCACAGATACGCAGTATTTT,CASSLALTVQGTTDTQYF
TRBD1,.,TRBV12-3/TRBV12-4,TRBJ1-5,TGTGCCAGCAGTGACAGGGCCCAGCCCCAGCATTTT,CASSDRAQPQHF
.,.,TRBV3-1,TRBJ1-2,TGTGCCAGCAGCCAAGAGGTCCAGGGAACGGATGGCTACACCTTC,CASSQEVQGTDGYTF
.,few,TRBV29-1,TRBJ2-5,TGCAGCGTTGACTCCCCAAGAGGGTTCATGGAGACCCAGTACTTC,CSVDSPRGFMETQYF
.,once,TRBV5-1,TRBJ2-5,TGCGCCAGCAGCTTGACTACTAGTAAAGGAGAGACCCAGTACTTC,CASSLTTSKGETQYF
.,.,TRBV5-1,TRBJ2-7,TGCGCCAGCAGCTTGGCGGACTCGATGGGGAGCTACGAGCAGTACTTC,CASSLADSMGSYEQYF
.,.,TRBV28,TRBJ2-4,TGTGCCAGCAGTTTCTCAGGGGTTCCTCAGTACTTC,CASSFSGVPQYF
.,.,TRBV11-2,TRBJ2-7,TGTGCCAGCAGCTTAGTTGATGGCAGGAATTACGAGCAGTACTTC,CASSLVDGRNYEQYF
.,.,TRBV20-1,TRBJ2-1,TGCAGTGCTAGTGGCGCGAGCTCCTACAATGAGCAGTTCTTC,CSASGASSYNEQFF
.,.,TRBV2,TRBJ2-7,TGTGCCAGCAGGGTGGACGGCTCCTACGAGCAGTACTTC,CASRVDGSYEQYF
.,.,TRBV4-1,TRBJ2-5,TGCGCCAGCAGCCAAGATTTTGGGGGCTGGAAAGAGACCCAGTACTTC,CASSQDFGGWKETQYF
.,.,TRBV20-1,TRBJ2-7,TGCAGTGCACCTGCCCGGGACAACCGTTACGAGCAGTACTTC,CSAPARDNRYEQYF
TRBD2,.,TRBV7-6,TRBJ2-1,TGTGCCAGCAGCTTAGATAGGCGGGGGGGCAGGGATGAGCAGTTCTTC,CASSLDRRGGRDEQFF
.,.,TRBV29-1,TRBJ2-1,TGCAGTGTTGTAAGGGGCCTTGACAATGAGCAGTTCTTC,CSVVRGLDNEQFF
.,few,TRBV7-9,TRBJ2-1,TGTGCCAGCCAGGCTTCCTACAATGAGCAGTTCTTC,CASQASYNEQFF
TRBD1,.,TRBV6-5,TRBJ2-7,TGTGCCAGCAGTTACACCTCCGGGACAGTTCTCCCTATGGTTCAGTACTTC,CASSYTSGTVLPMVQYF
.,.,TRBV14,TRBJ2-1,TGTGCCAGCAGCTCCCGGGGGAGCTCCTACAATGAGCAGTTCTTC,CASSSRGSSYNEQFF
.,.,TRBV7-2,TRBJ1-1,TGTGCCAGCAGCTTAGCTCCGTTGGGGACACAGGCCACTGAAGCTTTCTTT,CASSLAPLGTQATEAFF
.,many,TRBV6-4,TRBJ2-7,TGTGCCAGGGGTTTAGCGTCGTCCTACGAGCAGTACTTC,CARGLASSYEQYF
.,.,TRBV29-1,TRBJ2-7,TGCAGCGTTGAGGTACAGGGAAACCCTTCCGAGCAGTACTTC,CSVEVQGNPSEQYF
TRBD2,.,TRBV5-6,TRBJ2-1,TGTGCCAGCAGCGCGGTGGGACTAGCGGATTACAATGAGCAGTTCTTC,CASSAVGLADYNEQFF
TRBD1,.,TRBV29-1,TRBJ2-3,TGCAGCGTTGACCGGACAGGGACCACAGATACGCAGTATTTT,CSVDRTGTTDTQYF
TRBD1,few,TRBV4-1,TRBJ1-5,TGCGCCAGCAGCCAAGATCCGGGGACAGTTTATCAGCCCCAGCATTTT,CASSQDPGTVYQPQHF
TRBD2,.,TRBV5-1,TRBJ2-1,TGCGCCAGCAGCTTGCCCGGACTAGCGGGGGGTCTGTACAATGAGCAGTTCTTC,CASSLPGLAGGLYNEQFF
TRBD2,.,TRBV20-1,TRBJ2-1,TGCAGTGCTAGCCCCCGACTAGCGGGAGGGTACAATGAGCAGTTCTTC,CSASPRLAGGYNEQFF